This is a list of T cell receptor beta chains from one sample in a study of T cell changes during pregnancy in multiple sclerosis. Profiled with immunoSEQ multiplex PCR; TCRdb holds only in-frame clones, not every one. Of roughly 75,000 clones in the sample, about 93% are singletons; the top ten hold 2.5% to 3%. The source was peripheral blood, collected after pregnancy. These receptors came from a female donor in good health, enrolled as a control in a pregnancy study. CDR3s include the opening cysteine and the closing phenylalanine or tryptophan. A D gene is named only where the DNA matches it firmly. Where a row states a size, it is once, few, many or the class of an expanded clone; other rows omit it.

v_call,clone_size,d_call,j_call,cdr3_aa,cdr3_nt
TRBV5-6,NA,TRBD1,TRBJ1-1,CASSVTGATEAFF,TGTGCCAGCAGCGTAACAGGGGCGACTGAAGCTTTCTTT
TRBV27,NA,TRBD2,TRBJ2-7,CASSFWGLAGVGEQYF,TGTGCCAGCAGTTTCTGGGGACTAGCGGGAGTTGGAGAGCAGTACTTC
TRBV9,NA,NA,TRBJ2-7,CASSLGGGRPYEQYF,TGTGCCAGCAGCCTCGGGGGAGGCCGGCCCTACGAGCAGTACTTC
TRBV5-1,NA,NA,TRBJ1-2,CASSLQGGWDYGYTF,TGTGCCAGCAGCTTGCAAGGGGGATGGGACTATGGCTACACCTTC
TRBV4-2,NA,NA,TRBJ2-3,CASSQDPQSTDTQYF,TGTGCCAGCAGCCAAGACCCCCAGAGCACAGATACGCAGTATTTT
TRBV6-5,NA,TRBD2,TRBJ2-1,CASSYSISGRANEQFF,TGTGCCAGCAGTTACTCGATTAGCGGGAGGGCGAATGAGCAGTTCTTC
TRBV10-3,NA,TRBD1,TRBJ2-3,CALQGAGTDTQYF,TGTGCCCTCCAGGGGGCTGGCACAGATACGCAGTATTTT
TRBV28,NA,TRBD1,TRBJ1-5,CASSPTGDNQPQHF,TGTGCCAGCAGCCCGACAGGGGACAATCAGCCCCAGCATTTT
TRBV2,once,NA,TRBJ2-3,CASSAERPPGTQYF,TGTGCCAGCAGTGCCGAGCGCCCCCCCGGAACGCAGTATTTT
TRBV21-1,NA,NA,TRBJ2-5,CASSKGTSGRFETQYF,TGTGCCAGCAGCAAAGGGACTAGCGGGAGGTTTGAGACCCAGTACTTC
TRBV2,NA,NA,TRBJ2-5,CASSETRKETQYF,TGTGCCAGCTCTGAGACTAGAAAAGAGACCCAGTACTTC
TRBV30,NA,NA,TRBJ1-3,CAWGGVSGNTIYF,TGTGCCTGGGGAGGGGTCTCTGGAAACACCATATATTTT
TRBV7-3,NA,TRBD2,TRBJ2-3,CASSLRSISGSRDTQYF,TGTGCCAGCAGCTTAAGGTCGATTAGCGGGAGTAGAGATACGCAGTATTTT
TRBV21-1,NA,NA,TRBJ2-1,CASSKEVGRGGRRSYNEQFF,TGTGCCAGCAGCAAAGAAGTTGGGCGGGGGGGCCGTCGGTCCTACAATGAGCAGTTCTTC
TRBV6-5,NA,NA,TRBJ2-7,CASSYTEKRSSYEQYF,TGTGCCAGCAGTTACACCGAAAAGCGGAGCTCCTACGAGCAGTACTTC
TRBV7-3,NA,TRBD1,TRBJ2-2,CASSPRQGYTGELFF,TGTGCCAGCAGCCCACGACAGGGGTACACCGGGGAGCTGTTTTTT
TRBV9,NA,TRBD2,TRBJ2-1,CASSARTSGYNEQFF,TGTGCCAGCAGCGCCCGGACTAGCGGTTACAATGAGCAGTTCTTC
TRBV7-2,NA,TRBD2,TRBJ2-7,CASSPWTSGYRSYEQYF,TGTGCCAGCAGCCCCTGGACTAGCGGGTACCGGAGCTACGAGCAGTACTTC
TRBV30,NA,TRBD2,TRBJ2-5,CAWSVRLAGGETQYF,TGTGCCTGGAGTGTAAGACTAGCGGGGGGGGAGACCCAGTACTTC
TRBV10-1,few,NA,TRBJ1-1,CASSVSVNTEAFF,TGCGCCAGCAGTGTTTCGGTCAACACTGAAGCTTTCTTT
TRBV30,NA,TRBD1,TRBJ2-3,CAMGPGQGATDTQYF,TGTGCCATGGGACCGGGACAGGGGGCCACAGATACGCAGTATTTT
TRBV29-1,NA,NA,TRBJ1-2,CSVRQEANYGYTF,TGCAGCGTTCGGCAAGAGGCTAACTATGGCTACACCTTC
TRBV21-1,NA,NA,TRBJ2-7,CASGPRFGRKYEQYF,TGTGCCAGCGGCCCCAGATTCGGCAGGAAGTACGAGCAGTACTTC
TRBV2,NA,TRBD1,TRBJ2-7,CASSVGQGTYEQYF,TGTGCCAGCAGCGTTGGACAGGGGACCTACGAGCAGTACTTC
TRBV28,NA,TRBD1,TRBJ2-7,CASSPGTGSRYEQYF,TGTGCCAGCAGTCCCGGGACAGGGAGTCGGTACGAGCAGTACTTC
TRBV18,NA,NA,TRBJ2-7,CASSPGGKEQYF,TGTGCCAGCTCACCCGGAGGGAAGGAGCAGTACTTC
TRBV9,NA,TRBD1,TRBJ2-7,CASSQTGERKHEQYF,TGTGCCAGCAGCCAGACAGGGGAACGGAAGCACGAGCAGTACTTC
TRBV30,NA,TRBD1,TRBJ2-5,CAWDRTGGKETQYF,TGTGCCTGGGACCGGACAGGGGGGAAAGAGACCCAGTACTTC
TRBV5-1,NA,TRBD2,TRBJ2-2,CASPGGESTGELFF,TGCGCCAGCCCGGGGGGGGAGAGCACCGGGGAGCTGTTTTTT
TRBV18,NA,NA,TRBJ2-6,CASSQDSPGANVLTF,TGTGCCAGCTCTCAGGACAGCCCTGGGGCCAACGTCCTGACTTTC
TRBV9,NA,TRBD1,TRBJ2-7,CASSGNIGQGGASEQYF,TGTGCCAGCAGCGGCAATATCGGACAGGGTGGTGCAAGCGAGCAGTACTTC
TRBV5-4,NA,TRBD2,TRBJ2-7,CASSWGVAGVYEQYF,TGTGCCAGCAGCTGGGGAGTAGCGGGAGTCTACGAGCAGTACTTC
TRBV7-9,NA,NA,TRBJ2-1,CASSFMQLGPYNEQFF,TGTGCCAGCAGCTTTATGCAGCTGGGCCCCTACAATGAGCAGTTCTTC
TRBV7-7,NA,NA,TRBJ1-1,CASSQTRNTEAFF,TGTGCTAGCAGCCAGACACGGAACACTGAAGCTTTCTTT
TRBV9,once,NA,TRBJ1-3,CASSNGGTGNTIYF,TGTGCCAGCAGTAACGGGGGGACTGGAAACACCATATATTTT
TRBV5-6,NA,NA,TRBJ1-3,CASSVGLDSGNTIYF,TGTGCCAGCAGCGTCGGACTCGACTCTGGAAACACCATATATTTT
TRBV2,few,NA,TRBJ1-1,CASRVGVTEAFF,TGTGCCAGCAGGGTAGGAGTGACTGAAGCTTTCTTT
TRBV5-1,NA,TRBD2,TRBJ2-1,CASSLAGTSASSYNEQFF,TGCGCCAGCAGCTTGGCCGGGACTAGCGCGAGCTCCTACAATGAGCAGTTCTTC
TRBV7-9,NA,TRBD2,TRBJ2-3,CASSPIAGAVTDTQYF,TGTGCCAGCAGCCCCATAGCGGGGGCCGTCACAGATACGCAGTATTTT
TRBV2,NA,NA,TRBJ1-5,CASRQQVNQPQHF,TGTGCCAGCAGGCAACAGGTAAATCAGCCCCAGCATTTT
TRBV28,NA,TRBD1,TRBJ1-5,CASSRQGPGPQHF,TGTGCCAGCAGTAGACAGGGGCCAGGGCCCCAGCATTTT
TRBV6-6,NA,TRBD1,TRBJ2-1,CASSYDGTGGNEQFF,TGTGCCAGCAGTTACGACGGGACAGGGGGCAATGAGCAGTTCTTC
TRBV19,NA,TRBD1,TRBJ2-2,CASSRQGVAGELFF,TGTGCCAGTAGTAGACAGGGTGTCGCCGGGGAGCTGTTTTTT
TRBV5-1,NA,NA,TRBJ1-1,CASRRDWNTEAFF,TGCGCCAGCAGAAGGGACTGGAACACTGAAGCTTTCTTT